A selection of T cell receptor beta chains follows, all from one sample in a study of PD-L1 blockade in urothelial cancer. This table comes from immunoSEQ multiplex PCR, and its TCRdb copy is limited to in-frame clones, with some not included. This repertoire shows more than 90,000 clones, 91% found once; its top ten account for 3% to 4%. The specimen was PBMCs, collected around atezolizumab (anti-PD-L1) treatment. The source is a man between 60 and 75 years old with urothelial cancer. Each CDR3 is given with its conserved first and last residue. Fields, in order: CDR3 DNA, CDR3 protein, CDR3 length, V gene, D gene, clone size, J gene. D genes are given only for firm matches. Size values are once, few and many counts, or a class for expanded clones, and some rows have none.

DNA: TGTGCCAGTAGCATGAGACACATCTACGAGCAGTACTTC
CDR3: CASSMRHIYEQYF
length: 13
V: TRBV19
D: NA
size: NA
J: TRBJ2-7

DNA: TGTGCCAGCAGCTTAGGGTATAGGGGGCGGACAGATACGCAGTATTTT
CDR3: CASSLGYRGRTDTQYF
length: 16
V: TRBV7-6
D: TRBD1
size: NA
J: TRBJ2-3

DNA: TGTGCCAGCTCTCCAGAGACAATCAGCCCCCAGCATTTT
CDR3: CASSPETISPQHF
length: 13
V: TRBV2
D: NA
size: NA
J: TRBJ1-5

DNA: TGTGCCTGCGGGGACGGGAAGTATCAGCCCCAGCATTTT
CDR3: CACGDGKYQPQHF
length: 13
V: TRBV19
D: NA
size: NA
J: TRBJ1-5

DNA: TGTGCCAGCACCCTGTGGGGAGCTAGCACAGATACGCAGTATTTT
CDR3: CASTLWGASTDTQYF
length: 15
V: TRBV5-4
D: NA
size: NA
J: TRBJ2-3

DNA: TGTGCCAGCAGCTTGGCGTCTTCTGGAAACACCATATATTTT
CDR3: CASSLASSGNTIYF
length: 14
V: TRBV5-4
D: NA
size: NA
J: TRBJ1-3

DNA: TGTGCCAGCAGCCTCGTCGGGAGGGAGGCCTACGAGCAGTACTTC
CDR3: CASSLVGREAYEQYF
length: 15
V: TRBV5-6
D: TRBD2
size: NA
J: TRBJ2-7

DNA: TGTGCCAGCAGCGTAGAGGTCGGACTCAACGTCCTGACTTTC
CDR3: CASSVEVGLNVLTF
length: 14
V: TRBV9
D: NA
size: NA
J: TRBJ2-6

DNA: TGCGCCAGCAGCTTCGAGGGTGGCGGTCAGCCCCAGCATTTT
CDR3: CASSFEGGGQPQHF
length: 14
V: TRBV5-1
D: NA
size: NA
J: TRBJ1-5

DNA: TGTGCCAGCAGCTTCTACGGTGGCACAGATACGCAGTATTTT
CDR3: CASSFYGGTDTQYF
length: 14
V: TRBV6-5
D: NA
size: NA
J: TRBJ2-3

DNA: TGCGCCAGCAGCCAAGAAGGGACAGGGGGCTACAATGAGCAGTTCTTC
CDR3: CASSQEGTGGYNEQFF
length: 16
V: TRBV4-1
D: TRBD1
size: NA
J: TRBJ2-1

DNA: TGTGCCAGCAGCGTAGGAGGATGGAACACTGAAGCTTTCTTT
CDR3: CASSVGGWNTEAFF
length: 14
V: TRBV9
D: NA
size: NA
J: TRBJ1-1

DNA: TGTGCCAGCAGCTCGGGACTTCGCCTTAGCGATGAGCAGTTCTTC
CDR3: CASSSGLRLSDEQFF
length: 15
V: TRBV11-3
D: NA
size: once
J: TRBJ2-1

DNA: TGTGCCAGCAGCTTACCCAGGGGAAACACCATATATTTT
CDR3: CASSLPRGNTIYF
length: 13
V: TRBV13
D: NA
size: NA
J: TRBJ1-3

DNA: TGTGCCACCCCCGACCCCCGGCGGGATCTGCGTTCGGCTAGCACAGATACGCAGTATTTT
CDR3: CATPDPRRDLRSASTDTQYF
length: 20
V: TRBV19
D: NA
size: NA
J: TRBJ2-3

DNA: TGTGCCAGCAGCTCGAGGGTTAGCTCCTACGAGCAGTACTTC
CDR3: CASSSRVSSYEQYF
length: 14
V: TRBV7-2
D: NA
size: NA
J: TRBJ2-7

DNA: TGTGCCAGCAGCCAGAACCCTGCGACAGGGTCGAACACCGGGGAGCTGTTTTTT
CDR3: CASSQNPATGSNTGELFF
length: 18
V: TRBV7-2
D: TRBD1
size: NA
J: TRBJ2-2

DNA: TGCAGCGTTGACCCCCATGGCGGGGAGACCCAGTACTTC
CDR3: CSVDPHGGETQYF
length: 13
V: TRBV29-1
D: NA
size: NA
J: TRBJ2-5

DNA: TGTGCCAGCAGGGGGACTAGCGAAAGTTACAATGAGCAGTTCTTC
CDR3: CASRGTSESYNEQFF
length: 15
V: TRBV7-2
D: TRBD2
size: NA
J: TRBJ2-1

DNA: TGTGCCAGCAGCCCTAGTGCATACAATGAGCAGTTCTTC
CDR3: CASSPSAYNEQFF
length: 13
V: TRBV7-6
D: NA
size: NA
J: TRBJ2-1

DNA: TGTGCCAGCAGCCGCGGGACTAACTCCTACAATGAGCAGTTCTTC
CDR3: CASSRGTNSYNEQFF
length: 15
V: TRBV11-3
D: TRBD2
size: NA
J: TRBJ2-1

DNA: TGTGCCAGCAGCGCACAGGGGGATGACTATGGCTACACCTTC
CDR3: CASSAQGDDYGYTF
length: 14
V: TRBV9
D: TRBD1
size: NA
J: TRBJ1-2

DNA: TGTGCCAGCAAGGCGGCTTTATCGGGGGGCGAGCAGTACTTC
CDR3: CASKAALSGGEQYF
length: 14
V: TRBV2
D: TRBD2
size: NA
J: TRBJ2-7

DNA: TGTGCCAGCGCCCGGGGTGGCCATGGCTACACCTTC
CDR3: CASARGGHGYTF
length: 12
V: TRBV27
D: NA
size: NA
J: TRBJ1-2

DNA: TGTGCCAGTAGTATCAGGCCGGGACAGGGGGATCAGCCCCAGCATTTT
CDR3: CASSIRPGQGDQPQHF
length: 16
V: TRBV19
D: TRBD1
size: NA
J: TRBJ1-5

DNA: TGCGCCAGCAGACGACCCCCGGGACACGGGACGTTCCGGCAAGAGACCCAGTACTTC
CDR3: CASRRPPGHGTFRQETQYF
length: 19
V: TRBV23-1
D: NA
size: NA
J: TRBJ2-5